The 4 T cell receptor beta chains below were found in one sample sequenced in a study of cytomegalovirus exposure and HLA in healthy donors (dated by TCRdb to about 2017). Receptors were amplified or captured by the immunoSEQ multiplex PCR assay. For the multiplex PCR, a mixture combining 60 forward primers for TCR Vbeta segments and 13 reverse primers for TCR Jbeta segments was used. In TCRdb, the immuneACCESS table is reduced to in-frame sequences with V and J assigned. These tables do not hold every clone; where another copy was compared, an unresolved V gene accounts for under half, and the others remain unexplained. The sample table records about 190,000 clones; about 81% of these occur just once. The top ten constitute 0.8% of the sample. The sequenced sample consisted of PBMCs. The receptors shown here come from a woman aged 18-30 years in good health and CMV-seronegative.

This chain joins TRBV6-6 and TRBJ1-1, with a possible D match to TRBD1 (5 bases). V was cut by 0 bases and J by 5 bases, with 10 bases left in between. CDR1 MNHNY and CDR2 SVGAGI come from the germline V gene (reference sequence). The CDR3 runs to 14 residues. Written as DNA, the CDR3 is TGTGCCAGCAGTTACTCGGCAGGGCAAACTGAAGCTTTCTTT. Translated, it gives CASSYSAGQTEAFF.

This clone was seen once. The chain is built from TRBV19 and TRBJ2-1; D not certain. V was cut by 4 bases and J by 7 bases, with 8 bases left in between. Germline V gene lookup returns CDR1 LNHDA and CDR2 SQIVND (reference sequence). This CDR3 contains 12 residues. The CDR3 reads CASSTVRNEQFF. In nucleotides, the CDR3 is TGTGCCAGTAGTACAGTGAGGAATGAGCAGTTCTTC.

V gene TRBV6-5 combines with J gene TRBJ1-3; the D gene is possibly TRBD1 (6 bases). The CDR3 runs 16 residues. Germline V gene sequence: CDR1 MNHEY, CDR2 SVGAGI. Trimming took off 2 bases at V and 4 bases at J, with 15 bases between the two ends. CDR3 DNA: TGTGCCAGCAGTTACACCACTACAGGGCTCGGAAACACCATATATTTT. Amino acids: CASSYTTTGLGNTIYF.

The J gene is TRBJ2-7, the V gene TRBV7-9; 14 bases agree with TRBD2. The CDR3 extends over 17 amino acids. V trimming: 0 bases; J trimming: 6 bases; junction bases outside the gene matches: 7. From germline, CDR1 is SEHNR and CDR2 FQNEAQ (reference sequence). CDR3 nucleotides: TGTGCCAGCAGCTTAGCGTGGGAGGGACTAGCGGGAGTCGAGCAGTACTTC. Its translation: CASSLAWEGLAGVEQYF. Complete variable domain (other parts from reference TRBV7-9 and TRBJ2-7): DTGVSQNPRHKITKRGQNVTFRCDPISEHNRLYWYRQTLGQGPEFLTYFQNEAQLEKSRLLSDRFSAERPKGSFSTLEIQRTEQGDSAMYLCASSLAWEGLAGVEQYFGPGTRLTVT.